A selection of T cell receptor beta chains follows, all from one sample in a study of technical replicates of blood from several donors. Sequenced by immunoSEQ multiplex PCR; TCRdb stores in-frame clones only, minus some. Here the sample spans about 80,000 clones, 98% being singletons. The sequenced sample was T cells isolated from PBMCs. The source is a human donor in good health. CDR3s include the opening cysteine and the closing phenylalanine or tryptophan. D genes are given only for firm matches. Part of the rows lack a size; the others show once, few, many or a class for expanded clones.

TRBJ2-7 TRBV11-2 TRBD1 . TGTGCCAGCAGCTCCTCCGGGACAGGGGCCTACGAGCAGTACTTC CASSSSGTGAYEQYF
TRBJ2-3 TRBV20-1 . . TGCAGTGTGTCAGCAGATACGCAGTATTTT CSVSADTQYF
TRBJ1-5 TRBV6-5 TRBD1 . TGTGCGTCAGGGGGCGCGTTTGGACCCCAGCATTTT CASGGAFGPQHF
TRBJ2-7 TRBV10-3 . . TGTGCCATCAGTGAGTTAACTAGAGGTTACGAGCAGTACTTC CAISELTRGYEQYF
TRBJ1-6 TRBV19 . . TGTGCCAGTAGTATCATACAGAGGGCTTACAATTCACCCCTCCACTTT CASSIIQRAYNSPLHF
TRBJ2-2 TRBV4-2 . . TGTGCCAGCAGCCAAGATGCGCAGGCAGCGAACACCGGGGAGCTGTTTTTT CASSQDAQAANTGELFF
TRBJ1-2 TRBV6-5 TRBD1 . TGTGCCAGCAGTTACTTCAGGGGGCGCATCGATGGCTACACCTTC CASSYFRGRIDGYTF
TRBJ2-1 TRBV7-9 TRBD1 . TGTGCCAGCAGCTCGACCTACCTCCGGGACAGCGGTGAGCAGTTCTTC CASSSTYLRDSGEQFF
TRBJ2-7 TRBV18 TRBD1 . TGTGCCAGCTCACCGGCGATGGACAGGGCCTACGAGCAGTACTTC CASSPAMDRAYEQYF
TRBJ2-1 TRBV7-3 TRBD2 once TGTGCCAGCAGCCGGGGACTAGCGGTCTACAATGAGCAGTTCTTC CASSRGLAVYNEQFF
TRBJ2-5 TRBV19 . . TGTGCCAGTAGTTTTTGGGAGGAACAAGAGACCCAGTACTTC CASSFWEEQETQYF
TRBJ1-2 TRBV11-2 . once TGTGCCAGCAGCTTAGATCCGAGTACCTATGGCTACACCTTC CASSLDPSTYGYTF
TRBJ2-3 TRBV7-9 TRBD2 . TGTGCCAGCAGTGTCAGAGCGGGAAGGACAGATACGCAGTATTTT CASSVRAGRTDTQYF
TRBJ1-2 TRBV5-8 . . TGTGCCAGCACTCTTGAGAGGGCTAACTATGGCTACACCTTC CASTLERANYGYTF
TRBJ1-4 TRBV7-9 . . TGTGCCAGCGCGGGCAAAGGTCAAGGTGAAAAACTGTTTTTT CASAGKGQGEKLFF
TRBJ2-5 TRBV5-8 TRBD1 . TGTGCCAGCAGCTCGACCGGGACAGGGGGCGCGGAGACCCAGTACTTC CASSSTGTGGAETQYF
TRBJ2-3 TRBV5-1 TRBD2 . TGCGCCAGCAGCTTGGTTTTAGCGGGGGCCACAGATACGCAGTATTTT CASSLVLAGATDTQYF
TRBJ1-4 TRBV11-3 TRBD1 . TGTGCCAGCAGCTTAGGCGCAGGGGGTGGCGAAAAACTGTTTTTT CASSLGAGGGEKLFF
TRBJ1-1 TRBV28 . . TGTGCCAGCAGCGCATTGTCCCGGCAGGGGGAAGCTTTCTTT CASSALSRQGEAFF
TRBJ1-2 TRBV2 TRBD1 . TGTGCCAGCACCAGGGACAGAAAAAGGGGCTACACCTTC CASTRDRKRGYTF
TRBJ1-2 TRBV6-1 . . TGTGCCAGCAGTGAACAGGCGGGCTATGGCTACACCTTC CASSEQAGYGYTF
TRBJ1-5 TRBV6-5 . . TGTGCCAGCAGCCTCCGAGATAGGGGTCAGCCCCAGCATTTT CASSLRDRGQPQHF
TRBJ1-5 TRBV28 . . TGTGCCAGCAGTTTGCGTCAGCCCCAGCATTTT CASSLRQPQHF
TRBJ1-2 TRBV14 . . TGTGCCAGCAGCCAAGCTACTGCCCTCGGTGGCTACACCTTC CASSQATALGGYTF
TRBJ2-5 TRBV6-1 . . TGTGCCAGCAGTGAAGCGCGTCACCGAGAGACCCAGTACTTC CASSEARHRETQYF
TRBJ2-7 TRBV28 TRBD2 . TGTGCCAGCCTAGCGGGAGTGGGCGAGCAGTACTTC CASLAGVGEQYF
TRBJ1-2 TRBV7-6 TRBD1 . TGTGCCAGCAGTACCCTACAGGGGGCGCTTAGTGGCTACACCTTC CASSTLQGALSGYTF
TRBJ2-7 TRBV19 TRBD1 once TGTGCCAGTAGTTGGAGGACAGGGAGCGAGCAGTACTTC CASSWRTGSEQYF